This T cell receptor (beta chain) came from a study of cytotoxic CD8 clonotypes in ibrutinib-treated CLL. For the study at large: Treatment had run for a median roughly 12 months, range 6 to 36, when response samples were taken.

Researchers set a sequencing depth target of 1 in 200,000 to 1 in 1 million T cells. Sequenced by immunoSEQ multiplex PCR; TCRdb stores in-frame clones only, minus some. Seen here are some 300,000 clones, approximately 80% observed once, and the top ten hold under 8.5%. General observations from the study: Baseline clonality, higher than in age-matched healthy donors, tracked circulating CD8+ T-cell counts.

This CDR3 has 15 amino acids. V gave up 6 bases and J gave up 10 bases; unmatched junction bases: 9. From germline, CDR1 is SEHNR and CDR2 FQNEAQ (reference sequence). Notes on this clone: Antigen specificity is unknown.

This TCR came from a human donor with chronic lymphocytic leukemia. V gene TRBV7-9 combines with J gene TRBJ1-4; 12 nucleotides match TRBD1. The specimen was PBMCs, collected before ibrutinib treatment. The CDR3 coding sequence is TGTGCCAGCAGTAACCCGGGACAGGGGGCAGGAAAACTGTTTTTT. Amino acid sequence: CASSNPGQGAGKLFF.